A single sample is the source of the 15 T cell receptor beta chains below, sequenced in a study of tumor-infiltrating lymphocytes in primary liver carcinoma. Total RNA amounting to approximately 460 ng was the source from which TCR beta cDNA was made with a constant-region primer. Nested multiplex PCR, run for three rounds with slightly modified ARM-PCR, yielded TCR beta libraries. Forward primers for TRBV1-TRBV30 and a C-beta reverse primer served the first two PCR rounds, at around 11 cycles each. Using its own MiXCR run on the multiplex PCR reads, TCRdb lists one record per CDR3 protein. The data contain 310,000 or so distinct CDR3 sequences, about 50% of them seen just once; the ten biggest clones take up about 17%. RNA isolated from unsorted whole blood supplied the blood RNA, with germline DNA also extracted. Sequenced input: peripheral blood. Receptors were obtained from a woman aged 30 to 39 with primary liver carcinoma and hepatitis B virus infection.

Only a few counts were recorded for this clonotype. V usage is TRBV6-2 or TRBV6-3 and J usage is TRBJ2-7, with 12 positions matching TRBD2. The V and J ends lost 2 bases and 2 bases, in that order; junction bases with no gene match: 10. Germline CDR1 MNHEY, CDR2 SVGEGT. CDR3 size: 18 residues. CDR3 in amino acids: CASSYIGLAGLATYEQYF. The DNA for the CDR3 is TGTGCCAGCAGTTACATTGGACTAGCGGGACTCGCCACCTACGAGCAGTACTTC.

To note about this clonotype: A much larger clone lies one base from this, so it may be a read error. The chain is built from TRBV12-3 or TRBV12-4 and TRBJ1-4; D might be TRBD1 (5 bases). This CDR3 spans 12 amino acids. The CDR3 spells CVSRERNEKLFF. For the CDR3, the DNA is TGTGTCAGCAGGGAACGAAATGAAAAACTGTTTTTT.

As for this clonotype: This may arise from a read error, as a much more abundant clone is one base away. V is TRBV4-1 and J is TRBJ1-5; D may be TRBD1 (5 bases). V lost 4 bases to trimming and J lost 2 bases, with 6 bases between them. The CDR3 covers 13 residues. The germline gives CDR1 MGHRA, CDR2 YSYEKL. CDR3 protein: CASSRGCNQPQHF. The CDR3 DNA reads as TGCGCCAGCAGCCGGGGGTGCAATCAGCCCCAGCATTTT.

This clonotype has only a few counts. The chain has TRBV12-3 or TRBV12-4 and TRBJ1-5; D gene uncertain. The CDR3 contains 18 residues. Trimming pared 3 bases from V and 0 bases from J, leaving 18 bases between. The CDR3 is CASSFVMSGDYSNQPQHF. CDR3 bases: TGTGCCAGCAGTTTCGTTATGTCAGGTGATTATAGCAATCAGCCCCAGCATTTT.

This clonotype showed up many times. The gene calls are TRBV12-3 or TRBV12-4 and TRBJ2-3; 15 bases match TRBD2. The J segment lost 6 bases and the V segment lost 3 bases, leaving 16 bases of the junction unmatched. The CDR3 consists of 20 residues. This CDR3 is CASSLAPPAGTSGRIDTQYF. As DNA, the CDR3 is TGTGCCAGCAGTTTGGCGCCGCCCGCCGGGACTAGCGGGAGGATTGATACGCAGTATTTT.

To note about this clonotype: A read error may be the cause here, since a much bigger clone is one base away. J is TRBJ2-5 and V is TRBV6-6; maybe TRBD2 (5 bases). Looked up from germline, CDR1 is MNHNY and CDR2 is SVGAGI (reference sequence). This CDR3 comprises 15 residues. CDR3 loop: CASSYDTDLQETQHF. The DNA of the CDR3 is TGTGCCAGCAGTTACGATACGGACTTACAAGAGACCCAGCACTTC.

Concerning this clonotype itself: This may stem from a read error, because a much larger clone lies one nucleotide away. V and J are TRBV4-2 and TRBJ2-1; D perhaps matches TRBD2 (5 bases). CDR3 size: 13 residues. Germline V gene lookup returns CDR1 LGHNA and CDR2 YNFKEQ. The CDR3 DNA reads TGTGCCATCAGCCAAGTTCGAGGGAATGAGCAGTTCTTC. Amino acids: CAISQVRGNEQFF.

To note about this clonotype: One end of the junction varies from germline; a read error may be responsible. The CDR3 sequence: CASTGGLTNEELFF. CDR3 coding DNA: TGTGCCAGCACAGGGGGCTTGACTAATGAAGAACTGTTTTTT. The chain combines TRBV28 with TRBJ1-4; 8 bases align to TRBD1. The germline CDR1 and CDR2 sequences are MDHEN and SYDVKM. The CDR3 spans 14 residues.

A few counts support this clonotype. The V gene is TRBV1, the J gene TRBJ2-1; the table gives TRBD2 as D, unverified against the DNA. TRBV1 is termed a pseudogene. The CDR3 spans 19 residues. The CDR3 region is CTSSQDAGLAGQPYNEQFF. The CDR3 DNA reads TGCACCAGCAGCCAAGATGCGGGACTAGCGGGACAGCCATACAATGAGCAGTTCTTC.

On this clonotype itself: A much larger clone lies a single base off, so this may be a read error. The V gene is TRBV6-7, the J gene TRBJ2-3; 9 bases match TRBD1. TRBV6-7 is assigned to the ORF class and has an uncertain function. With 0 bases clipped from V and 3 bases from J, the junction kept 10 bases outside the gene matches. The length of the CDR3 is 18 residues. CDR3: CASSYSRGPDRGTDTQYF. The CDR3 nucleotides are TGTGCCAGCAGTTACTCTCGGGGTCCGGACAGGGGAACAGATACGCAGTATTTT.

This clonotype has more than one count but fewer than ten. V and J are TRBV6-5 and TRBJ2-5; D remains unclear. V was trimmed by 6 bases and J by 4 bases, leaving 9 bases between them. Germline CDR1 reads MNHEY; CDR2 reads SVGAGI. The CDR3 is made up of 12 amino acids. The CDR3 sequence is CASRGFGETQYF. CDR3 in DNA: TGTGCCAGCAGAGGGTTCGGAGAGACCCAGTACTTC.

This chain uses TRBV7-8 with TRBJ2-1; 9 bases are shared with TRBD2. The length of the CDR3 is 15 residues. Trimming cost V 5 bases and J 5 bases; bases outside gene matches: 7. Looked up from germline, CDR1 is SGHVS and CDR2 is FQNEAQ. DNA for the CDR3: TGTGCCAGCAGCCGTAGCGGGAGATTTAACAATGAGCAGTTCTTC. This translates into CASSRSGRFNNEQFF.

Worth noting for this clonotype: This could be a read error, since a much larger clone is one nucleotide away. The CDR3 loop reads CASSQCLAATGELFF. DNA of the CDR3: TGTGCCAGCAGCCAATGCCTAGCGGCCACCGGGGAGCTGTTTTTT. This chain joins TRBV4-2 and TRBJ2-2, with TRBD2 matching over 7 bases. The CDR3 consists of 15 residues. Germline V CDR1 and CDR2: LGHNA, YNFKEQ. Trimming cost V 2 bases and J 4 bases; bases outside gene matches: 4.

The V call is TRBV5-6, the J call TRBJ2-7; D gene unclear. The V end was cut by 4 bases, the J end by 2 bases, with 16 bases between. This CDR3 is 15 amino acids long. The V gene's germline CDR1 is SGHDT and CDR2 YYEEEE. The CDR3 spells CASSQSGPRTYEQYF. CDR3 coding DNA: TGTGCCAGCAGCCAATCGGGTCCTAGGACCTACGAGCAGTACTTC.

V is TRBV5-1 and J is TRBJ1-1; D not certain. Trimming pared 0 bases from V and 4 bases from J, leaving 13 bases between. This CDR3 is built from 15 residues. Germline V gives CDR1 SGHRS, CDR2 YFSETQ. CDR3 nucleotide sequence: TGCGCCAGCAGCTTGGCTACGAGTCGGGCCACTGAAGCTTTCTTT. It codes for CASSLATSRATEAFF.